This TCR beta chain was retrieved from a study of T cell changes during pregnancy in multiple sclerosis. The CDR3 consists of 12 residues. CDR1 and CDR2 (germline): SEHNR, FQNEAQ (reference sequence). Trimming stripped 4 bases from V and 8 bases from J, with 10 bases between. Method: immunoSEQ multiplex PCR; TCRdb's copy keeps in-frame clones and lacks some. The sample has 90,000 to 100,000 clones; around 92% are singletons. The rearrangement links TRBV7-9 to TRBJ2-3; D may be TRBD2 (6 bases). This specimen was peripheral blood, taken in the third trimester of pregnancy. The source of this sequence is a female donor with multiple sclerosis, enrolled in a pregnancy study. The CDR3 region is CASSSQGGTQYF. The CDR3, as DNA: TGTGCCAGCAGCTCTCAGGGAGGTACGCAGTATTTT.